These T cell receptor beta chains were read from a single sample in a study of blood T cell repertoires in COVID-19. Profiled with immunoSEQ multiplex PCR; TCRdb holds only in-frame clones, not every one. The data hold about 400,000 clones, with roughly 90% observed a single time. The sequencing sample was made of PBMCs or T cells enriched from blood (not recorded which). These receptors all stem from a woman in her thirties or forties with acute COVID-19. The CDR3 runs from the conserved cysteine through the conserved F or W. The order of the fields is J gene, V gene, clone size, D gene, CDR3 protein, CDR3 DNA. A D gene is named only where the DNA matches it firmly. Clone size is not always given. Where it is, it says once, few, many or a class for expanded clones.

J gene: TRBJ1-2; V gene: TRBV9; clone size: -; D gene: -; CDR3 protein: CASSRAGLAAGYTF; CDR3 DNA: TGTGCCAGCAGCCGGGCGGGGCTTGCTGCTGGCTACACCTTC
J gene: TRBJ1-1; V gene: TRBV9; clone size: -; D gene: -; CDR3 protein: CASSVGDYTEAFF; CDR3 DNA: TGTGCCAGCAGCGTAGGGGACTATACTGAAGCTTTCTTT
J gene: TRBJ1-1; V gene: TRBV4-2; clone size: -; D gene: -; CDR3 protein: CASSPYPGNTEAFF; CDR3 DNA: TGTGCCAGCAGCCCCTACCCGGGGAACACTGAAGCTTTCTTT
J gene: TRBJ2-7; V gene: TRBV10-2; clone size: -; D gene: -; CDR3 protein: CASSETPSLLSIRYEQYF; CDR3 DNA: TGCGCCAGCAGTGAGACCCCCTCTCTCTTATCGATCAGGTACGAGCAGTACTTC
J gene: TRBJ1-1; V gene: TRBV6-6; clone size: -; D gene: -; CDR3 protein: CASSYGGMNTEAFF; CDR3 DNA: TGTGCCAGCAGTTATGGAGGGATGAACACTGAAGCTTTCTTT
J gene: TRBJ1-1; V gene: TRBV18; clone size: -; D gene: -; CDR3 protein: CASSPKRAYTEAFF; CDR3 DNA: TGTGCCAGCTCACCAAAGAGGGCGTACACTGAAGCTTTCTTT
J gene: TRBJ2-5; V gene: TRBV30; clone size: -; D gene: TRBD1; CDR3 protein: CAWSADRGLPYQETQYF; CDR3 DNA: TGTGCCTGGAGCGCGGACAGGGGGCTCCCGTACCAAGAGACCCAGTACTTC
J gene: TRBJ2-1; V gene: TRBV11-2; clone size: few; D gene: -; CDR3 protein: CASSLSRQGLREQFF; CDR3 DNA: TGTGCCAGCAGCTTATCTCGGCAGGGTCTCCGTGAGCAGTTCTTC
J gene: TRBJ1-2; V gene: TRBV24-1; clone size: -; D gene: TRBD1; CDR3 protein: CATRDRIGGYTF; CDR3 DNA: TGTGCCACACGGGACAGGATAGGTGGCTACACCTTC
J gene: TRBJ1-5; V gene: TRBV23-1; clone size: -; D gene: -; CDR3 protein: CASTSSSNQPQHF; CDR3 DNA: TGCGCCAGCACCTCCTCCAGCAATCAGCCCCAGCATTTT
J gene: TRBJ1-2; V gene: TRBV29-1; clone size: -; D gene: -; CDR3 protein: CSVDVGSYGYTF; CDR3 DNA: TGCAGCGTTGATGTCGGTAGCTATGGCTACACCTTC
J gene: TRBJ1-4; V gene: TRBV5-1; clone size: -; D gene: TRBD1; CDR3 protein: CASSLKSTGARGTNEKLFF; CDR3 DNA: TGCGCCAGCAGCTTGAAATCGACAGGGGCGCGAGGGACTAATGAAAAACTGTTTTTT
J gene: TRBJ2-1; V gene: TRBV18; clone size: -; D gene: TRBD2; CDR3 protein: CASSSTTSGGYGYNEQFF; CDR3 DNA: TGTGCCAGCTCATCCACGACTAGCGGGGGGTATGGCTACAATGAGCAGTTCTTC
J gene: TRBJ2-5; V gene: TRBV15; clone size: -; D gene: TRBD2; CDR3 protein: CATTLGGRGGLETQYF; CDR3 DNA: TGTGCCACCACCCTAGGTGGGCGGGGGGGATTAGAGACCCAGTACTTC
J gene: TRBJ2-7; V gene: TRBV9; clone size: once; D gene: -; CDR3 protein: CASSPSGTREQYF; CDR3 DNA: TGTGCCAGCAGCCCCTCCGGGACACGCGAGCAGTACTTC
J gene: TRBJ2-5; V gene: TRBV5-1; clone size: -; D gene: TRBD2; CDR3 protein: CASSLGSGGAETQYF; CDR3 DNA: TGCGCCAGCAGCTTGGGTAGCGGGGGGGCAGAGACCCAGTACTTC
J gene: TRBJ2-7; V gene: TRBV30; clone size: -; D gene: -; CDR3 protein: CAWSVIAREQYF; CDR3 DNA: TGTGCCTGGAGTGTAATCGCTAGGGAGCAGTACTTC
J gene: TRBJ2-7; V gene: TRBV5-6; clone size: -; D gene: TRBD1; CDR3 protein: CASSFGTGSEQYF; CDR3 DNA: TGTGCCAGCAGCTTTGGGACAGGGTCCGAGCAGTACTTC
J gene: TRBJ2-3; V gene: TRBV2; clone size: -; D gene: -; CDR3 protein: CASKGPYITDTQYF; CDR3 DNA: TGTGCCAGCAAGGGGCCCTACATAACAGATACGCAGTATTTT
J gene: TRBJ2-7; V gene: TRBV7-9; clone size: -; D gene: -; CDR3 protein: CASSLKGGENEQYF; CDR3 DNA: TGTGCCAGCAGCTTAAAGGGGGGGGAAAACGAGCAGTACTTC
J gene: TRBJ2-7; V gene: TRBV6-5; clone size: -; D gene: -; CDR3 protein: CASSYSAGAGYEQYF; CDR3 DNA: TGTGCCAGCAGTTACTCTGCGGGGGCGGGCTACGAGCAGTACTTC
J gene: TRBJ1-5; V gene: TRBV24-1; clone size: -; D gene: TRBD1; CDR3 protein: CATSPRGIIQPQHF; CDR3 DNA: TGTGCCACCAGCCCCAGGGGGATAATTCAGCCCCAGCATTTT
J gene: TRBJ1-1; V gene: TRBV11-2; clone size: -; D gene: -; CDR3 protein: CASSLNVGTHSQEAFF; CDR3 DNA: TGTGCCAGCAGCTTAAATGTGGGTACACACTCACAGGAAGCTTTCTTT
J gene: TRBJ1-1; V gene: TRBV29-1; clone size: -; D gene: -; CDR3 protein: CSVERQDTEAFF; CDR3 DNA: TGCAGCGTTGAGAGACAGGACACTGAAGCTTTCTTT
J gene: TRBJ1-6; V gene: TRBV9; clone size: -; D gene: -; CDR3 protein: CASSVSDRSPLHF; CDR3 DNA: TGTGCCAGCAGCGTAAGCGACCGTTCACCCCTCCACTTT
J gene: TRBJ1-1; V gene: TRBV7-8; clone size: -; D gene: -; CDR3 protein: CASSQKQTEAFF; CDR3 DNA: TGTGCCAGCAGCCAAAAACAGACCGAAGCTTTCTTT
J gene: TRBJ1-2; V gene: TRBV10-3; clone size: once; D gene: TRBD1; CDR3 protein: CAITQDRDGYTF; CDR3 DNA: TGTGCCATCACCCAAGACAGGGATGGCTACACCTTC